This T cell receptor (beta chain) was identified in a study of tissue T cells after allogeneic stem cell transplantation. Study-level results: Within patients, tissue anatomy strongly shaped TCR repertoire composition. In patients and mice, blood and spleen missed much of tissue repertoire.

Remarks on this clone: Its antigen is not known. The germline and genes are mouse ones. Read data end 1 residue before the CDR3 end; the end is taken from the germline J gene.

Regarding time point: mouse harvest day 7 after allogeneic transplant. Tail vein injection delivered 10^7 T-cell-depleted bone marrow cells and 10^6 splenic CD5+ T cells. This mouse GVHD model was MHC-mismatched B6 to BALB/c, profiled day 7 or 14. This CDR3 is built from 14 residues. Germline trimming cut 3 bases from V and 1 base from J; bases unmatched to any gene: 0. Germline lookup yields CDR1 NSHNY and CDR2 SYGAGN. The repertoire was sequenced with immunoSEQ multiplex PCR; TCRdb's copy has only in-frame clones and lacks some. The sample shows approximately 8,500 clones, 44% of them seen only once.

This clonotype was obtained from a female BALB/c mouse given C57BL/6 T cells with graft-versus-host disease after an allogeneic hematopoietic cell transplant. The sample consisted of skin. The chain couples TRBV13-1 to TRBJ2-1, with TRBD2 matching over 8 bases. CDR3 DNA (partial): TGTGCCAGCAGTGCTGGGGGGAACTATGCTGAGCAGTTC. Translated: CASSAGGNYAEQF. The full-length CDR3 reads as CASSAGGNYAEQFF.